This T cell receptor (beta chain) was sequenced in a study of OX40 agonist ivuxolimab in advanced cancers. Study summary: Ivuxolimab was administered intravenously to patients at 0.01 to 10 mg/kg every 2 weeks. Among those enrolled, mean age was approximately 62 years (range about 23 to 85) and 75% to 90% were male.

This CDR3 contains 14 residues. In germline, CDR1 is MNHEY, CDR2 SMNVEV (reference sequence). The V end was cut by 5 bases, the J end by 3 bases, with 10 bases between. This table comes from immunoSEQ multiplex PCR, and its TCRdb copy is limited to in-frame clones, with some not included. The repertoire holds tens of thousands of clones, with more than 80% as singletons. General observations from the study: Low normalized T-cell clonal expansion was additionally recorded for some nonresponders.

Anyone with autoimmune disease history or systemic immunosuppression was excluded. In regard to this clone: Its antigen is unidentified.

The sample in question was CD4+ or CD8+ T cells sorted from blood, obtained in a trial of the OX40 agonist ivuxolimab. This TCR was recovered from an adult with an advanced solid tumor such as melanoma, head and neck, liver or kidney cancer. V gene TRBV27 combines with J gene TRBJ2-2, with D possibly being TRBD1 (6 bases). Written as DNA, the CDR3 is TGTGCCAGCAGTCCAGGACAGCACACCGGGGAGCTGTTTTTT. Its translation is CASSPGQHTGELFF.